A selection of T cell receptor beta chains follows, all from one sample in a study of cytomegalovirus exposure and HLA in healthy donors. Assay: immunoSEQ multiplex PCR; the TCRdb copy retains only in-frame clones and omits some. The sample has 210,000 or so clones, roughly four fifths seen once. Material: PBMCs. The receptors here all came from a girl aged 2 to 9 in good health and CMV-seronegative. Each CDR3 is given with its conserved first and last residue. Fields, in order: clone size, V gene, D gene, J gene, CDR3 DNA, CDR3 protein. The D gene is left open where the match is weak. Size tells how often a clone was seen (once, few, many) or the class of an expanded clone, and some rows leave it out.

NA	TRBV4-2	NA	TRBJ1-5	TGTGCCAGCAGCCAAGTTGGCAGGGGCCGCTCTCAGCCCCAGCATTTT	CASSQVGRGRSQPQHF
NA	TRBV15	NA	TRBJ1-2	TGTGCCACCAGCAAAGACCCAGGCGAGACGGTCGGCTACACCTTC	CATSKDPGETVGYTF
few	TRBV29-1	NA	TRBJ2-7	TGCAGCGCGAGTCAGGGAAGTGTAGGCGAGCAGTACTTC	CSASQGSVGEQYF
NA	TRBV19	NA	TRBJ2-6	TGTGCCAGTAGTATGGGGAGCTCTGGGGCCAACGTCCTGACTTTC	CASSMGSSGANVLTF
NA	TRBV7-2	NA	TRBJ2-7	TGTGCCAGCAGCTTAGTTGGGCCAGGCTTCTACGAGCAGTACTTC	CASSLVGPGFYEQYF
NA	TRBV9	NA	TRBJ1-2	TGTGCCAGCAGCGTAGGGGTGACAGATGGCTACACCTTC	CASSVGVTDGYTF
once	TRBV11-2	NA	TRBJ2-5	TGTGCCAGCAGCCCCCCCGGCCTAGGAGAGACCCAGTACTTC	CASSPPGLGETQYF
NA	TRBV18	NA	TRBJ1-2	TGTGCCAGCTCACCACCCATGGGGCAGGGTCTCGCCGGTGACTATGGCTACACCTTC	CASSPPMGQGLAGDYGYTF
NA	TRBV9	TRBD1	TRBJ2-3	TGTGCCAGCAGCGTAGGGGCAGGGGGCTGGGTAGATACGCAGTATTTT	CASSVGAGGWVDTQYF
NA	TRBV19	TRBD1	TRBJ2-3	TGTGCCAGTAGTTCTTTTGAGGGGGCCCATTGGAGCACAGATACGCAGTATTTT	CASSSFEGAHWSTDTQYF
NA	TRBV4-1	NA	TRBJ1-2	TGCGCCAGCAGCCAAGAAGCGGGGCCCGGCGGCTACACCTTC	CASSQEAGPGGYTF
NA	TRBV4-1	NA	TRBJ2-2	TGCGCCAGCAGCCAACAGGGGCGGAACACCGGGGAGCTGTTTTTT	CASSQQGRNTGELFF
NA	TRBV7-9	NA	TRBJ1-2	TGTGCCAGCAGCCCGCTGGACAAGTCCCTTTATGGCTACACCTTC	CASSPLDKSLYGYTF
NA	TRBV4-1	TRBD1	TRBJ2-3	TGCGCCAGCAGCCAACCCGGACAGGGCACAGATACGCAGTATTTT	CASSQPGQGTDTQYF
NA	TRBV18	NA	TRBJ2-7	TGTGCCAGCTCGCCGGCGGGCTACGAGCAGTACTTC	CASSPAGYEQYF
NA	TRBV7-9	NA	TRBJ2-3	TGTGCCAGCAGCTTAGTCCCAGGCTTTACGCAGTATTTT	CASSLVPGFTQYF
NA	TRBV18	TRBD1	TRBJ1-4	TGTGCCAGCTCAGCATTCCGGGACAGTGAAAAACTGTTTTTT	CASSAFRDSEKLFF
NA	TRBV19	NA	TRBJ2-7	TGTGCCAGTAGTTACCGATTGAGCTCCTACGAGCAGTACTTC	CASSYRLSSYEQYF
NA	TRBV7-9	NA	TRBJ2-3	TGTGCCAGCAGCTTAGTCAGGGGAGATACGCAGTATTTT	CASSLVRGDTQYF
NA	TRBV7-9	NA	TRBJ2-7	TGTGCCAGCAGCTTAGACCCTACCTACGAGCAGTACTTC	CASSLDPTYEQYF
NA	TRBV29-1	NA	TRBJ2-3	TGCAGCGTTGGGGCTAGTTCGGGGGATACGCAGTATTTT	CSVGASSGDTQYF
NA	TRBV13	TRBD1	TRBJ2-5	TGTGCCAGCAGCCGCACAGGGGACCAAGAGACCCAGTACTTC	CASSRTGDQETQYF
NA	TRBV6-5	NA	TRBJ1-2	TGTGCCAGCAGTCAGGACAGTTTAAGTGGCTACACCTTC	CASSQDSLSGYTF
few	TRBV5-4	NA	TRBJ2-1	TGTGCCAGCAGCCCCCAACGGTCAGCGAGGTATCACAATGAGCAGTTCTTC	CASSPQRSARYHNEQFF
NA	TRBV6-4	NA	TRBJ2-6	TGTGCCAGCAGTGCCGCCGACACCGGCTCTGGGGCCAACGTCCTGACTTTC	CASSAADTGSGANVLTF
NA	TRBV5-1	TRBD2	TRBJ2-5	TGCGCCAGCAGCCGGCAGCCGAGCGGGAGGGAATTGGAGACCCAGTACTTC	CASSRQPSGRELETQYF
NA	TRBV21-1	NA	TRBJ1-2	TGTGCCAGCAGCAAACCAACGGAGTACTATGGCTACACCTTC	CASSKPTEYYGYTF
NA	TRBV6-1	NA	TRBJ1-6	TGTGCCAGCAGTGAAGCGCTACAGTCACCCCTCCACTTT	CASSEALQSPLHF
NA	TRBV21-1	NA	TRBJ2-7	TGTGCCAGCATAGGCCGTGCGGAACCGACTAGCGGGGCGACCCCCTACGAGCAGTACTTC	CASIGRAEPTSGATPYEQYF
NA	TRBV5-1	NA	TRBJ2-1	TGCGCCAGCAGCGTCAACAATGAGCAGTTCTTC	CASSVNNEQFF
NA	TRBV7-6	NA	TRBJ2-2	TGTGCCAGCAGCGTGGGGGGCGGGGAGCTGTTTTTT	CASSVGGGELFF
NA	TRBV10-3	TRBD2	TRBJ2-1	TGTGCCACCTGGGGGACTAGCGGGGGGGCCGGCAATGAGCAGTTCTTC	CATWGTSGGAGNEQFF
NA	TRBV6-1	NA	TRBJ1-2	TGTGCCAGCAGTGGCGGCGGAACCTATGGCTACACCTTC	CASSGGGTYGYTF
few	TRBV7-9	NA	TRBJ1-1	TGTGCCAGCAGCTTCCAGGGGATTGGGAACACTGAAGCTTTCTTT	CASSFQGIGNTEAFF
NA	TRBV27	NA	TRBJ1-2	TGTGCCAGCACCACCAAAGCGACAGAATATCGACGTTCCGGCTACACCTTC	CASTTKATEYRRSGYTF
few	TRBV11-2	TRBD1	TRBJ2-1	TGTGCCAGCAGCTCGGCCAGGACAGGCTCCTACAATGAGCAGTTCTTC	CASSSARTGSYNEQFF
NA	TRBV7-3	NA	TRBJ1-2	TGTGCCAGCAGCTTCGGGGGTGAATATGGCTACACCTTC	CASSFGGEYGYTF
NA	TRBV4-1	NA	TRBJ2-3	TGCGCCAGCAGCCAAGATGATGGTACTGGCGGGCCATACACAGATACGCAGTATTTT	CASSQDDGTGGPYTDTQYF
NA	TRBV10-2	TRBD1	TRBJ1-5	TGCGCCAGCAGTGAGTTACAGGGGGGCAATCAGCCCCAGCATTTT	CASSELQGGNQPQHF
NA	TRBV11-2	NA	TRBJ1-5	TGTGCCAGCAGCTTAAACGGAGAACCTTATCAGCCCCAGCATTTT	CASSLNGEPYQPQHF
NA	TRBV5-1	TRBD2	TRBJ2-1	TGCGCCAGCAGCTTGGCCGTGACTAGCGGGGGGCCCCGCGGGGCGCAGTTCTTC	CASSLAVTSGGPRGAQFF
NA	TRBV7-3	NA	TRBJ2-2	TGTGCCAGCAGCGAGGTGACCGGGGAGCTGTTTTTT	CASSEVTGELFF
few	TRBV7-9	NA	TRBJ2-3	TGTGCCAGCAGCTTTGGACAGCCAGATACGCAGTATTTT	CASSFGQPDTQYF
NA	TRBV9	NA	TRBJ1-2	TGTGCCAGCAGCGTAGTGGCAGGGGTTCTCTATGGCTACACCTTC	CASSVVAGVLYGYTF
NA	TRBV5-1	TRBD2	TRBJ2-2	TGCGCCAGCAGCCGACACTTAGCGGGAGGCACCGGGGAGCTGTTTTTT	CASSRHLAGGTGELFF